The 21 T cell receptor beta chains given below trace back to one sample, sequenced in a study of T cells in Graves' hyperthyroidism and ophthalmopathy. RNA transcripts gave rise to amplified TCR beta CDR3 regions. A set of HTBI primers served as the primers for a first-round RT-PCR of the TCR CDR3. TCRdb re-called the multiplex PCR reads through MiXCR, storing one row per CDR3 protein. Among fewer than 350,000 distinct CDR3 sequences, more than 10% were seen once, and the ten largest hold 6% to 8%. Sequenced input: blood. The source is a woman younger than 45 with Graves' hyperthyroidism that later progressed to Graves' ophthalmopathy.

In this sample, this clonotype turned up many times. J is TRBJ2-4 and V is TRBV28; D is possibly TRBD1 or TRBD2 (6 bases each). Germline-derived CDR1 and CDR2 are MDHEN and SYDVKM. With 7 bases removed from V and 3 bases from J, the gap between germline ends came to 19 bases. The CDR3 covers 16 residues. The CDR3 DNA sequence: TGTGCCAGCACTCTAGGGGGGAAAGGGGGCAAAAACATTCAGTACTTC. This gives the protein CASTLGGKGGKNIQYF.

This clonotype was seen only a few times. V is TRBV7-9 and J is TRBJ2-2; TRBD1 matches at 7 bases. CDR3 size: 14 residues. J was trimmed by 6 bases and V by 2 bases; bases with no gene match: 3. Looked up from germline, CDR1 is SEHNR and CDR2 is FQNEAQ (reference sequence). CDR3 bases: TGTGCCAGCAGCTTAACAGGGGATGCCGGGGAGCTGTTTTTT. Translated: CASSLTGDAGELFF. Full variable domain (missing parts from reference TRBV7-9 and TRBJ2-2): DTGVSQNPRHKITKRGQNVTFRCDPISEHNRLYWYRQTLGQGPEFLTYFQNEAQLEKSRLLSDRFSAERPKGSFSTLEIQRTEQGDSAMYLCASSLTGDAGELFFGEGSRLTVL.

The sample holds many counts of this clonotype. V usage is TRBV7-9 and J usage is TRBJ1-3, with unresolved D. This CDR3 is 14 amino acids long. Germline loops: CDR1 SEHNR, CDR2 FQNEAQ (reference sequence). V was shortened by 6 bases and J by 4 bases, with 13 bases between the two germline ends. The CDR3 nucleotides are TGTGCCAGCAGGTCAGGATCAGACGGAAACACCATATATTTT. Translating gives CASRSGSDGNTIYF.

V gene TRBV4-3 combines with J gene TRBJ2-2; 8 positions agree with TRBD2. Per germline, CDR1 LGHNA and CDR2 YSLEER. This CDR3 contains 17 residues. V gave up 0 bases and J gave up 4 bases; unmatched junction bases: 7. The CDR3 region has the DNA TGCGCCAGCAGCCAAGATCAGGGGACTAGTATCACCGGGGAGCTGTTTTTT. Amino acid sequence: CASSQDQGTSITGELFF.

This clonotype came up many times. The chain links TRBV6-1 to TRBJ2-2; weak D call: TRBD2 (5 bases). V lost 6 bases and J 5 bases, leaving 19 bases between the germline ends. The CDR3 is made up of 16 amino acids. The germline V gene encodes CDR1 MNHNS and CDR2 SASEGT. CDR3 bases: TGTGCCAGCAGGGAATATGCGGGCTCCCTAACCGGGGAGCTGTTTTTT. It encodes CASREYAGSLTGELFF.

V gene TRBV5-5 combines with J gene TRBJ1-4, with D possibly being TRBD1 (6 bases). From germline, CDR1 is SGHKS and CDR2 YYEKEE (reference sequence). CDR3 length: 15 amino acids. The V end lost 4 bases, the J end lost 5 bases, and 15 bases lay between the germline ends. The CDR3 sequence: CASSPMSGVNEKLFF. In DNA form, the CDR3 reads TGTGCCAGCAGCCCTATGTCAGGGGTGAATGAAAAACTGTTTTTT.

There are many counts of this clonotype. This chain's CDR3 is CASTWGRLAGGGEQFF. The CDR3 coding sequence is TGTGCCAGCACCTGGGGCAGACTAGCGGGAGGCGGTGAGCAGTTCTTC. The chain couples TRBV28 to TRBJ2-1, with 13 bases matching TRBD2. The germline CDR1 and CDR2 sequences are MDHEN and SYDVKM. After removal of 7 bases from V and 9 bases from J, the junction contained 12 bases not matched to a gene. The CDR3 loop spans 16 amino acids.

This clonotype was observed a few times. V usage is TRBV5-1 and J usage is TRBJ2-7, with D possibly being TRBD2 (6 bases). CDR3 length: 16 amino acids. Between the trimmed V and J ends, which lost 0 bases and 4 bases, there was a span of 17 bases. Looked up from germline, CDR1 is SGHRS and CDR2 is YFSETQ. The DNA for the CDR3 is TGCGCCAGCAGCTTGGCCCCGGGACTCGAAATATACGAGCAGTACTTC. It translates to CASSLAPGLEIYEQYF. Supplemented by reference TRBV5-1 and TRBJ2-7, the full variable domain reads KAGVTQTPRYLIKTRGQQVTLSCSPISGHRSVSWYQQTPGQGLQFLFEYFSETQRNKGNFPGRFSGRQFSNSRSEMNVSTLELGDSALYLCASSLAPGLEIYEQYFGPGTRLTVT.

This clonotype has ten or more counts. This chain joins TRBV19 and TRBJ1-2; D uncertain. Germline CDR1 is LNHDA and CDR2 is SQIVND (reference sequence). This CDR3 comprises 13 residues. V dropped 4 bases and J dropped 5 bases, with 11 bases sitting between them. DNA of the CDR3: TGTGCCAGTAGTAAGGCCGCTGGGTATGGCTACACCTTC. Translating gives CASSKAAGYGYTF.

The rearrangement links TRBV5-5 to TRBJ2-5; 14 positions agree with TRBD2. The ends lost 6 bases at V and 2 bases at J; junction bases unmatched: 12. CDR1 is SGHKS and CDR2 is YYEKEE in the germline V gene (reference sequence). The CDR3 has 18 residues. This chain's CDR3 is CASNPGRLAGGWQETQYF. The CDR3 nucleotides read TGTGCCAGCAACCCGGGCCGACTAGCGGGAGGGTGGCAAGAGACCCAGTACTTC.

This clonotype has just a few counts. The genes are TRBV7-3 and TRBJ2-7, with D perhaps matching TRBD1 (6 bases). The CDR3 is 13 residues long. Trimming removed 5 bases from V and 6 bases from J, with 14 bases in between. Looked up from germline, CDR1 is SGHTA and CDR2 is FQGTGA. CDR3 loop: CASSTGQFGEQYF. The CDR3 DNA reads as TGTGCCAGCAGCACCGGACAGTTTGGCGAGCAGTACTTC. The full variable domain, rest sourced from reference TRBV7-3 and TRBJ2-7, is GAGVSQTPSNKVTEKGKYVELRCDPISGHTALYWYRQSLGQGPEFLIYFQGTGAADDSGLPNDRFFAVRPEGSVSTLKIQRTERGDSAVYLCASSTGQFGEQYFGPGTRLTVT.

CDR3 DNA sequence: TGCAGTGCTGGGCCTGGACAGGGGCAATACGAGCAGTACTTC. Encoded protein: CSAGPGQGQYEQYF. This rearrangement joins TRBV20-1 to TRBJ2-7; the match to TRBD1 covers 9 bases. CDR3 size: 14 residues. V dropped 5 bases and J dropped 4; count of bases not matched to a gene: 9. Germline assignment: CDR1 DFQATT and CDR2 SNEGSKA (reference sequence).

This clonotype was counted at least ten times. This chain links TRBV10-3 with TRBJ2-7, with 7 bases matching TRBD1. Germline CDR1 reads ENHRY; CDR2 reads SYGVKD. The CDR3 consists of 14 residues. V lost 4 bases to trimming and J lost 3 bases; unmatched junction nucleotides: 6. The CDR3 here is CAISAGAGGYEQYF. CDR3 coding DNA: TGTGCCATCAGTGCAGGGGCAGGGGGCTACGAGCAGTACTTC.

This clonotype was counted only a few times. This chain joins TRBV28 and TRBJ2-7, with 7 bases fitting TRBD1. CDR1 and CDR2 (germline): MDHEN, SYDVKM. The CDR3 runs 14 residues. After removal of 6 bases from V and 0 bases from J, the junction contained 5 bases not matched to a gene. In DNA, the CDR3 is TGTGCCAGCAGGAGACAGGGCTCCTCCTACGAGCAGTACTTC. Translating it yields CASRRQGSSYEQYF.

This clonotype was seen many times. This chain joins TRBV11-1 and TRBJ1-1, with 9 bases identical to TRBD1. The V segment lost 7 bases and the J segment 12 bases; nucleotides outside the gene matches: 9. CDR1 SGHAT and CDR2 FQDESV come from the germline V gene (reference sequence). There are 12 residues in the CDR3. The CDR3 is CASILGTGIPFF. CDR3 in DNA: TGTGCCAGCATCCTCGGGACAGGGATTCCTTTCTTT.

This clonotype has a handful of counts. V gene TRBV9 combines with J gene TRBJ2-3, with 9 positions matching TRBD2. This CDR3 is 13 amino acids long. The ends lost 10 bases at V and 5 bases at J; junction bases unmatched: 8. Germline CDR1 SGDLS, CDR2 YYNGEE. CDR3 coding DNA: TGTGCCTCGGGGCTAGCGGGAAAAGATACGCAGTATTTT. Its protein is CASGLAGKDTQYF.

This clonotype was recorded at least ten times. The chain combines TRBV6-2 or TRBV6-3 with TRBJ2-1; 7 nucleotides line up with TRBD2. V was clipped by 4 bases and J by 5 bases; unmatched bases: 8. The CDR3 covers 15 residues. CDR1 MNHEY and CDR2 SVGEGT come from the germline V gene. CDR3 DNA sequence: TGTGCCAGCAGTTTTGCGGGAGCCGGGAACAATGAGCAGTTCTTC. Amino acid sequence: CASSFAGAGNNEQFF.

V is TRBV20-1 and J is TRBJ2-1; 7 bases are shared with TRBD2. Germline assignment: CDR1 DFQATT and CDR2 SNEGSKA (reference sequence). CDR3 length: 14 amino acids. V dropped 6 bases and J dropped 2; count of bases not matched to a gene: 7. The DNA of the CDR3 is TGCAGTGCCATACTAGCGACCACCTACAATGAGCAGTTCTTC. It translates to CSAILATTYNEQFF.

This clonotype was detected ten times or more. The chain employs TRBV3-1 and TRBJ2-7; D is tentatively TRBD1 or TRBD2 (5 bases each). The germline V gene has CDR1 LGHDT and CDR2 YNNKEL (reference sequence). V was shortened by 0 bases and J by 5 bases, with 14 bases between the two germline ends. The CDR3 consists of 15 residues. CDR3 loop: CASSQDPGALDEQYF. In nucleotides, the CDR3 is TGTGCCAGCAGCCAAGACCCCGGGGCCCTCGACGAGCAGTACTTC.

This rearrangement joins TRBV20-1 to TRBJ2-7; 7 bases map to TRBD1. V lost 6 bases and J lost 7; bases outside the gene matches: 15. Germline values: CDR1 DFQATT, CDR2 SNEGSKA (reference sequence). This CDR3 is built from 14 residues. CDR3 coding DNA: TGCAGTGCCAAACAGGGGTCCCCCGTGGGGGAGCAGTACTTC. Translation gives CSAKQGSPVGEQYF.

There are many counts of this clonotype. This chain connects TRBV15 to TRBJ1-5; perhaps TRBD1 as D (5 bases). V was pared by 3 bases and J by 5 bases, with 14 bases between. Germline CDR1 reads LNHNV; CDR2 reads YYDKDF (reference sequence). This CDR3 region has 15 residues. The DNA of the CDR3 is TGTGCCACCAGCAGTCGGGGCAGACACGATCAGCCCCAGCATTTT. Encoded protein: CATSSRGRHDQPQHF.